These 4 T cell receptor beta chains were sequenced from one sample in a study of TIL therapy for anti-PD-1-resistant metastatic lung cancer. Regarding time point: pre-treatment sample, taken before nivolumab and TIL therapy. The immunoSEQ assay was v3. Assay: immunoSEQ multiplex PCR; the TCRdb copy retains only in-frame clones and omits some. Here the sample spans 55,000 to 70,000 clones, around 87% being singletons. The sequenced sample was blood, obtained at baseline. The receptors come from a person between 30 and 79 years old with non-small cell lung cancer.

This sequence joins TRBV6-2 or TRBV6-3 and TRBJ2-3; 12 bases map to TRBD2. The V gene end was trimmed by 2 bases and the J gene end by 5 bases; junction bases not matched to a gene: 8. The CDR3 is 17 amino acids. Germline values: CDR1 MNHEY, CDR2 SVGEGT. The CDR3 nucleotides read TGTGCCAGCAGTTACAACCCTAGCGGGGGGGCTAGAGATACGCAGTATTTT. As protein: CASSYNPSGGARDTQYF.

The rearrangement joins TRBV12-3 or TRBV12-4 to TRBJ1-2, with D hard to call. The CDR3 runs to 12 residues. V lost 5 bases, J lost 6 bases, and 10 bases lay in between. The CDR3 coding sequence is TGTGCCAGCAGTGTCCGCCTAGATGGCTACACCTTC. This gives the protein CASSVRLDGYTF.

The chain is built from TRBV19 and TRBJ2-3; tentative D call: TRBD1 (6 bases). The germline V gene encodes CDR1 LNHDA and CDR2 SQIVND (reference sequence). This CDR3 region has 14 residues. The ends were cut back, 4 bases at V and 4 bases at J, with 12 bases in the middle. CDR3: CASSTDTGSDTQYF. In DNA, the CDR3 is TGTGCCAGTAGTACGGATACAGGGTCAGATACGCAGTATTTT.

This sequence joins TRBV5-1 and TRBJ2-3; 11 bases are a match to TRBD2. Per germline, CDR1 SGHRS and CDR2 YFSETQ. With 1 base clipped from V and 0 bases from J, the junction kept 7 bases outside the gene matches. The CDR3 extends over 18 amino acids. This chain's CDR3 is CASSLRASGGFSTDTQYF. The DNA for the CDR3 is TGCGCCAGCAGCTTGAGGGCTAGCGGGGGGTTTAGCACAGATACGCAGTATTTT.